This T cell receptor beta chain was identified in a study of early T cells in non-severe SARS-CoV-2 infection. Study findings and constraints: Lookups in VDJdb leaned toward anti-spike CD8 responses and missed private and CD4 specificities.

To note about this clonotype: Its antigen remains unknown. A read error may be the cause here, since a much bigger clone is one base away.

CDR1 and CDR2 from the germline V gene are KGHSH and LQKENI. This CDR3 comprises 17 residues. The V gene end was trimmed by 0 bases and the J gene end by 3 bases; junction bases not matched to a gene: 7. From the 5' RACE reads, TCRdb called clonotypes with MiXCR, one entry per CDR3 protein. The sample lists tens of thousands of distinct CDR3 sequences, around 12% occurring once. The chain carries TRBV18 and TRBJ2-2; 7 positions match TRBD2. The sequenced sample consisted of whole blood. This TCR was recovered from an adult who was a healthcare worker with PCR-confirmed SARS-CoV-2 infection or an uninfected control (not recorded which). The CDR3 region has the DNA TGTGCCAGCTCACCACCTGGTGGCGGGAGAGACACCGGGGAGCTGTTTTTT. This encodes CASSPPGGGRDTGELFF.